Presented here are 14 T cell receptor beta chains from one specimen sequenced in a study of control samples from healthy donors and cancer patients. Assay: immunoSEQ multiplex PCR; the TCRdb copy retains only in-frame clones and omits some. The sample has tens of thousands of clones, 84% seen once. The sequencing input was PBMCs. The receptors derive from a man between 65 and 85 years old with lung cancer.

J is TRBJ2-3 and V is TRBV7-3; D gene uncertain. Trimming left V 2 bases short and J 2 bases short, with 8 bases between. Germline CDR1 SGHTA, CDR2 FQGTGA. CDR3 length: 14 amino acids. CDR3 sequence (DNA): TGTGCCAGCAGCTTATCCCACATCACAGATACGCAGTATTTT. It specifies CASSLSHITDTQYF.

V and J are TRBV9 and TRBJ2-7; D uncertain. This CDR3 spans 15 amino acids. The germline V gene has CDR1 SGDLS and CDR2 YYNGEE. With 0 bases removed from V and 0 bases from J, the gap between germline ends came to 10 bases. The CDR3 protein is CASSVGGTSSYEQYF. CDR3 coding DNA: TGTGCCAGCAGCGTAGGTGGTACAAGCTCCTACGAGCAGTACTTC.

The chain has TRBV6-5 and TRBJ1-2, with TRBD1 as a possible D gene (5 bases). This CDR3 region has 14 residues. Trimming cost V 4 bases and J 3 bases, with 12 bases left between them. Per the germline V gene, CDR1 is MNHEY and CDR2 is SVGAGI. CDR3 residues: CASSFGTGDYGYTF. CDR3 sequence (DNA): TGTGCCAGCAGTTTCGGGACGGGTGACTATGGCTACACCTTC.

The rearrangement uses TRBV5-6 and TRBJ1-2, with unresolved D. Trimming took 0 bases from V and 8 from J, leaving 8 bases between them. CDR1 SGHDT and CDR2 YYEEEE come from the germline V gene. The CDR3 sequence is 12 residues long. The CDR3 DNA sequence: TGTGCCAGCAGCTTGGGGCTGGGCGGCTACACCTTC. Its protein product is CASSLGLGGYTF.

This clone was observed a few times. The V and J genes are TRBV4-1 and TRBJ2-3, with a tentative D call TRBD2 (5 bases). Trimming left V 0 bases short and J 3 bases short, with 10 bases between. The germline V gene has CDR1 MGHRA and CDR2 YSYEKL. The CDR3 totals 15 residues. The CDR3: CASSQDRGTTDTQYF. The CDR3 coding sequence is TGCGCCAGCAGCCAAGATCGGGGTACGACAGATACGCAGTATTTT.

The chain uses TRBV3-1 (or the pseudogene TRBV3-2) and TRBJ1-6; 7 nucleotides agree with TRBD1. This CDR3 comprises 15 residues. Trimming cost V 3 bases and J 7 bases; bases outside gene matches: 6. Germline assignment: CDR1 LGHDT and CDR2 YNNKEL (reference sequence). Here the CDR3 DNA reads TGTGCCAGCAGCCAGAACAGGGGACAAAATTCACCCCTCCACTTT. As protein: CASSQNRGQNSPLHF.

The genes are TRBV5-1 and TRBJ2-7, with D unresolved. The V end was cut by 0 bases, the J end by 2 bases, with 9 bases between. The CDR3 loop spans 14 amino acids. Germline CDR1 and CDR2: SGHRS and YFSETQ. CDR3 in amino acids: CASSLANNPYEQYF. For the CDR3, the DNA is TGCGCCAGCAGCTTGGCCAACAATCCCTACGAGCAGTACTTC.

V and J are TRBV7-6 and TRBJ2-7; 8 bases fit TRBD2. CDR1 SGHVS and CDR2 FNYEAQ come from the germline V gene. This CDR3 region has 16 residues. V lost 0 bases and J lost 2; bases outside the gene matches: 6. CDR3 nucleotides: TGTGCCAGCAGCTTAGCAGCGGGGGACTCGGCCTACGAGCAGTACTTC. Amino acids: CASSLAAGDSAYEQYF.

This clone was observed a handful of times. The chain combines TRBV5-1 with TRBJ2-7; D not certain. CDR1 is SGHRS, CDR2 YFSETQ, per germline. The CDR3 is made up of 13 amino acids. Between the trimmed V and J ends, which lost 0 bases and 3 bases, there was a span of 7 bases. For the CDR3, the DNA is TGCGCCAGCAGCTTGGGAGGAATCTACGAGCAGTACTTC. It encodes CASSLGGIYEQYF.

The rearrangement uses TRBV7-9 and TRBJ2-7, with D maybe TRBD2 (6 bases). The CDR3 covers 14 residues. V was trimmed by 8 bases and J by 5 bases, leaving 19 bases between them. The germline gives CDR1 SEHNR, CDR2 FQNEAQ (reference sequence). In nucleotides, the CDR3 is TGTGCCAGCTCCTACTCTGGGGGGTCCAACGAGCAGTACTTC. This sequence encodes CASSYSGGSNEQYF. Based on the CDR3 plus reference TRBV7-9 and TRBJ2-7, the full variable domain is DTGVSQNPRHKITKRGQNVTFRCDPISEHNRLYWYRQTLGQGPEFLTYFQNEAQLEKSRLLSDRFSAERPKGSFSTLEIQRTEQGDSAMYLCASSYSGGSNEQYFGPGTRLTVT.

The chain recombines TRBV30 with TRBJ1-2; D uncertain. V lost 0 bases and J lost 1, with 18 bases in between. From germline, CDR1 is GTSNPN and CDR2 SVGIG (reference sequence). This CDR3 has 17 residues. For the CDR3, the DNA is TGTGCCTGGAGTGTAAGGCGGACCTACCATAATAACTATGGCTACACCTTC. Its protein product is CAWSVRRTYHNNYGYTF.

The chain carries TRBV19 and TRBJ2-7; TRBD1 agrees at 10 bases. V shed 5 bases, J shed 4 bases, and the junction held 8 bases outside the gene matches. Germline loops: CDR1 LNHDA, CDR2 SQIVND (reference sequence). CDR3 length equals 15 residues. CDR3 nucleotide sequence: TGTGCCAGTAGTTCAAGGACAGGGGGTGTTTACGAGCAGTACTTC. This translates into CASSSRTGGVYEQYF. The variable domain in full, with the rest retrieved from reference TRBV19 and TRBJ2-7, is DGGITQSPKYLFRKEGQNVTLSCEQNLNHDAMYWYRQDPGQGLRLIYYSQIVNDFQKGDIAEGYSVSREKKESFPLTVTSAQKNPTAFYLCASSSRTGGVYEQYFGPGTRLTVT.

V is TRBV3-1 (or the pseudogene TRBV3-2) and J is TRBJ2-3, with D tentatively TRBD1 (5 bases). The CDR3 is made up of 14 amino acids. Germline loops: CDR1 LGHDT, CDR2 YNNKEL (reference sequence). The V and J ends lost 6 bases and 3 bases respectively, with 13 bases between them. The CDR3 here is CASSWNRFTDTQYF. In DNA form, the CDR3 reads TGTGCCAGCAGTTGGAACAGGTTTACAGATACGCAGTATTTT.

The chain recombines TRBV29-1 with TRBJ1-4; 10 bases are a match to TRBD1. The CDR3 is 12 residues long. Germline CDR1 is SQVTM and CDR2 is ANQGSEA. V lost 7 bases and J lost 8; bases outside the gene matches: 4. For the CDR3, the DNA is TGCAGCGCTGGACAGGGGGGAGAAAAACTGTTTTTT. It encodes CSAGQGGEKLFF.